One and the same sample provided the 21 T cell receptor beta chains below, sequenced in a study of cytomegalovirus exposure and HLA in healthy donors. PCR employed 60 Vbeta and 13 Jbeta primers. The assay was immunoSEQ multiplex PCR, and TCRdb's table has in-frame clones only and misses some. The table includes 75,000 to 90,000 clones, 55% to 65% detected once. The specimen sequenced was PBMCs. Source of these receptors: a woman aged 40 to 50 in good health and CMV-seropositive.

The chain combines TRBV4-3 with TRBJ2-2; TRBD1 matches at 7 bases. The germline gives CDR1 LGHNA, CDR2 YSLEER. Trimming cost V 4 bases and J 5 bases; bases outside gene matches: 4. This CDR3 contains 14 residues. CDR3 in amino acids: CASSPHRGTGELFF. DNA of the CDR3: TGCGCCAGCAGCCCCCACAGGGGAACCGGGGAGCTGTTTTTT.

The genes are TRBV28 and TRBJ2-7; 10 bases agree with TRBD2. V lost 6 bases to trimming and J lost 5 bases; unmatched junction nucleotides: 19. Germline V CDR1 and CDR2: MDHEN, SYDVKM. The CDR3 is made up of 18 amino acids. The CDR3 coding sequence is TGTGCCAGCAGACAGGCCGGGACTAGCGCCTCCGAAGGGGACGAGCAGTACTTC. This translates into CASRQAGTSASEGDEQYF.

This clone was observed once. CDR3 loop: CASLRLTYNEQFF. DNA for the CDR3: TGTGCCAGTCTCCGGTTGACCTACAATGAGCAGTTCTTC. This chain connects TRBV5-8 to TRBJ2-1, with D unclear. With 8 bases removed from V and 2 bases from J, the gap between germline ends came to 11 bases. CDR1 is SGHTS and CDR2 is YDEGEE in the germline V gene. The CDR3 loop spans 13 amino acids.

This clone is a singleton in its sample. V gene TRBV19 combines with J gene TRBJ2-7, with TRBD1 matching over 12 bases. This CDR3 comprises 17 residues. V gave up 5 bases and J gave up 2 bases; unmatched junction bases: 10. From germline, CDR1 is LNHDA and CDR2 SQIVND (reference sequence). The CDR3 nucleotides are TGTGCCAGTAGTTCCCCGGGACAGGGGGCGGGTCCCTACGAGCAGTACTTC. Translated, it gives CASSSPGQGAGPYEQYF.

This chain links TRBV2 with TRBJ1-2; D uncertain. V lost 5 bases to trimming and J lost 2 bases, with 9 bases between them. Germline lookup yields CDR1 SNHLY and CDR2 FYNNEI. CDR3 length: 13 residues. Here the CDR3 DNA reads TGTGCCAGCAGTTATACACCGAACTATGGCTACACCTTC. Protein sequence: CASSYTPNYGYTF.

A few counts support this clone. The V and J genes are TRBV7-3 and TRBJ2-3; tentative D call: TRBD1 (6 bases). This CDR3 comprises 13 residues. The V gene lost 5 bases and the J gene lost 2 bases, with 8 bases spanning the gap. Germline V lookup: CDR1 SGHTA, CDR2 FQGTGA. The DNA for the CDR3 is TGTGCCAGCAGCCGGGACAACACAGATACGCAGTATTTT. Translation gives CASSRDNTDTQYF.

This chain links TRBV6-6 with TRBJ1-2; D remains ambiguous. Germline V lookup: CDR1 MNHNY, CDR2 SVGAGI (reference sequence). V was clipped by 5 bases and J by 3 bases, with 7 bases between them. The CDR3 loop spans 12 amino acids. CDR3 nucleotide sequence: TGTGCCAGCAGTATCGCGGACTATGGCTACACCTTC. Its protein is CASSIADYGYTF.

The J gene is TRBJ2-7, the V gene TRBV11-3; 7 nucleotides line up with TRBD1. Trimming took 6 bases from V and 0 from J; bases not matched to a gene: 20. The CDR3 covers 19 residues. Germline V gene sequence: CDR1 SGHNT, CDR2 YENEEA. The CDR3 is CASRQDERTGSHPSYEQYF. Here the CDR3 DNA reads TGTGCCAGCAGACAAGATGAACGGACAGGCTCCCACCCCTCCTACGAGCAGTACTTC.

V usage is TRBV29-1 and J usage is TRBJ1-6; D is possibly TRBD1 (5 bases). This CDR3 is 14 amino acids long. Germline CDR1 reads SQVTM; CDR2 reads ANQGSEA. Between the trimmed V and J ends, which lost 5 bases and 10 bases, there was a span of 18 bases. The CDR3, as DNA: TGCAGCGTTAGAACCACTACAGGAGACTCACCCCTCCACTTT. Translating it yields CSVRTTTGDSPLHF.

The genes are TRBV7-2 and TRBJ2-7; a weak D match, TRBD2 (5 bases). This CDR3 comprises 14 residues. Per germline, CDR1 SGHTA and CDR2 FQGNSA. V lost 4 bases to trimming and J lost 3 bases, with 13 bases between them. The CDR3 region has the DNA TGTGCCAGCAGCTCGGACTGGCCGGGCTACGAGCAGTACTTC. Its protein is CASSSDWPGYEQYF.

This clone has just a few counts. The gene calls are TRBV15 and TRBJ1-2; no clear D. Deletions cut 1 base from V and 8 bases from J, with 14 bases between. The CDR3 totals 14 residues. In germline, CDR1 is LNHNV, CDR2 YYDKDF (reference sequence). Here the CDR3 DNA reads TGTGCCACCAGCAGAGTTGGCCCGATTATGGGCTACACCTTC. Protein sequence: CATSRVGPIMGYTF.

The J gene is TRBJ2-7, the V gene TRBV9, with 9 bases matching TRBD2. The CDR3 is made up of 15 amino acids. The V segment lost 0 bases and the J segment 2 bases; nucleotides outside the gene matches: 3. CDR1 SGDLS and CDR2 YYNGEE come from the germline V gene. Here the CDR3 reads CASSVGAGGPYEQYF. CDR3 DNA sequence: TGTGCCAGCAGCGTAGGAGCGGGAGGACCCTACGAGCAGTACTTC.

In DNA, the CDR3 is TGTGCCAGCAGGGGGCCGGCTAACTATGGCTACACCTTC. It translates to CASRGPANYGYTF. V and J are TRBV27 and TRBJ1-2; weak D call: TRBD1 (5 bases). Germline CDR1 and CDR2: MNHEY and SMNVEV (reference sequence). The CDR3 is 13 amino acids. V was pared by 6 bases and J by 0 bases, with 8 bases between.

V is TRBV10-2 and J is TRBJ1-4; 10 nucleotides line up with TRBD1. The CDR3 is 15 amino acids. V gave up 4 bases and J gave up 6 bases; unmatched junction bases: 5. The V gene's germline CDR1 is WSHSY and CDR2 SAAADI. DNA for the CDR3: TGCGCCAGCAGTGGTCCCGGGACAGGGGATGAAAAACTGTTTTTT. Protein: CASSGPGTGDEKLFF.

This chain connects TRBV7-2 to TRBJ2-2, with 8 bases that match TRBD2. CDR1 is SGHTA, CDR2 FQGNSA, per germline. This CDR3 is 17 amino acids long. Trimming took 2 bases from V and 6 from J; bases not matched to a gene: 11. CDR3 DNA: TGTGCCAGCAGCTTATTTGTAGCCGGGAGGGGGGCCGGGGAGCTGTTTTTT. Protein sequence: CASSLFVAGRGAGELFF.

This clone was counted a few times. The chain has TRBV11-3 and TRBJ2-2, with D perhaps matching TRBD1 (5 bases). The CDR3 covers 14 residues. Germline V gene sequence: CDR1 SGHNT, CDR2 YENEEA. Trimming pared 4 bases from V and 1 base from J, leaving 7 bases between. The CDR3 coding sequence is TGTGCCAGCAGCTCAACAGGGAACACCGGGGAGCTGTTTTTT. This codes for CASSSTGNTGELFF.

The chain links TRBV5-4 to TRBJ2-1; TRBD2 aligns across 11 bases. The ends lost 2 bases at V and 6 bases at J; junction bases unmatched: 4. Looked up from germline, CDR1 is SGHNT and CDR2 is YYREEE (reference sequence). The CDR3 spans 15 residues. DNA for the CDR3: TGTGCCAGCAGCTTTAGCGGGAGGGGAGCCAATGAGCAGTTCTTC. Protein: CASSFSGRGANEQFF. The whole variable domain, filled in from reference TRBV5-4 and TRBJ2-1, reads ETGVTQSPTHLIKTRGQQVTLRCSSQSGHNTVSWYQQALGQGPQFIFQYYREEENGRGNFPPRFSGLQFPNYSSELNVNALELDDSALYLCASSFSGRGANEQFFGPGTRLTVL.

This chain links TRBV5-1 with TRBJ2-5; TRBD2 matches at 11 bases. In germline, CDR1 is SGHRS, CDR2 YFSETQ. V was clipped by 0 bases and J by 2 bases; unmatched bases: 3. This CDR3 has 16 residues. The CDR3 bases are TGCGCCAGCAGCTTGGGACTAGCGGGACCTCAAGAGACCCAGTACTTC. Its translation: CASSLGLAGPQETQYF. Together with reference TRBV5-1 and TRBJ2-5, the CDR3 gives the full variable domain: KAGVTQTPRYLIKTRGQQVTLSCSPISGHRSVSWYQQTPGQGLQFLFEYFSETQRNKGNFPGRFSGRQFSNSRSEMNVSTLELGDSALYLCASSLGLAGPQETQYFGPGTRLLVL.

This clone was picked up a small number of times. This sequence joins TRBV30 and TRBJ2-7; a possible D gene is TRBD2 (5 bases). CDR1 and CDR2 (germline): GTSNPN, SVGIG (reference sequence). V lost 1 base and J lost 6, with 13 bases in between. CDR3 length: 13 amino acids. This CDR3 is CAWSAVIGGEQYF. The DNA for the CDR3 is TGTGCCTGGAGTGCCGTAATCGGAGGCGAGCAGTACTTC.

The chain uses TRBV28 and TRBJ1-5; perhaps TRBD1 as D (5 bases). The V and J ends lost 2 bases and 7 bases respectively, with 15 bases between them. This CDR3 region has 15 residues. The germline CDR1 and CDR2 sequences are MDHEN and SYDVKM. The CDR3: CASSLMAGWDQPQHF. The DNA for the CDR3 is TGTGCCAGCAGTTTAATGGCGGGATGGGACCAGCCCCAGCATTTT.

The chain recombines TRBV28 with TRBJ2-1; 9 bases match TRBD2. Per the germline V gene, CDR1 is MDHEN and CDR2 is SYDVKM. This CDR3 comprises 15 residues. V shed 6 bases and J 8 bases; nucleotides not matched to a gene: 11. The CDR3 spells CASRSPASGMDEQFF. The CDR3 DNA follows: TGTGCCAGCAGATCCCCGGCTAGCGGGATGGATGAGCAGTTCTTC.